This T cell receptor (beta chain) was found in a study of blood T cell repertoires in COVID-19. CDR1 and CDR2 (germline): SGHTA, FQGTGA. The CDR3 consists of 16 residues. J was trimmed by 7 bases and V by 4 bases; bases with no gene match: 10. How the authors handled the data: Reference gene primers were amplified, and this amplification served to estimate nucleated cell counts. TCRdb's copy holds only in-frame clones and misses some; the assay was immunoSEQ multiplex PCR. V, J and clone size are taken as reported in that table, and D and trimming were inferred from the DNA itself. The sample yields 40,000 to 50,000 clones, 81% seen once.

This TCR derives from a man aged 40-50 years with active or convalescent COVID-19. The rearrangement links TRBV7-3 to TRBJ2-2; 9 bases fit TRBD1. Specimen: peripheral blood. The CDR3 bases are TGTGCCAGCAGCTCAAGAACAGGGGGCGCGGGCGGGGAGCTGTTTTTT. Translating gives CASSSRTGGAGGELFF.